The T cell receptor (beta chain) described here comes from a study of blood T cell repertoires in COVID-19. Generated by immunoSEQ multiplex PCR, the TCRdb table keeps only in-frame clones and is missing some. Of 200,000 to 250,000 clones listed, about 90% are singletons. The V end was cut by 4 bases, the J end by 4 bases, with 10 bases between. Germline V gene sequence: CDR1 SEHNR, CDR2 FQNEAQ (reference sequence). CDR3 length: 13 residues. The source is a woman in her late teens or twenties who had recovered from COVID-19. The chain has TRBV7-9 and TRBJ1-2, with D perhaps TRBD1 (5 bases). The sample comprised PBMCs or T cells enriched from blood (not recorded which). CDR3 in DNA: TGTGCCAGCAGCTCGGGGGGATTCTATGGCTACACCTTC. Residues: CASSSGGFYGYTF.